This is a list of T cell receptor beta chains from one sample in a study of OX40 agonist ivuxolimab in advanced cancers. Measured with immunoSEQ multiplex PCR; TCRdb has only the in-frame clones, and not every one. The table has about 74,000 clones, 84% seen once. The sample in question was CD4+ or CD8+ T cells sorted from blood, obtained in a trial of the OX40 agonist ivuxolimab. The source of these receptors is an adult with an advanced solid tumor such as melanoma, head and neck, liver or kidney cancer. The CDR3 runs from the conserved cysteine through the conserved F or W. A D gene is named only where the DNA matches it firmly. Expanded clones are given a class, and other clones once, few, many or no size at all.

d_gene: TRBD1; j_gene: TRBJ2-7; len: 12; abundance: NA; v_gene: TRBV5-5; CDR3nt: TGTGCCAGCAGCTTACAGGGGGATGAGCAGTACTTC; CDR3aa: CASSLQGDEQYF
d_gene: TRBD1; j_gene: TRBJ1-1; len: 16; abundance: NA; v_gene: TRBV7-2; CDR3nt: TGTGCCAGCAGCTCTTCGGGACAGGGTTATAACACTGAAGCTTTCTTT; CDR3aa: CASSSSGQGYNTEAFF
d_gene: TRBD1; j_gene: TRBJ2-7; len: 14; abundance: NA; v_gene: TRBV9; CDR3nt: TGTGCCAGCAGCGCAGGGGACAGGGGTAGCGAGCAGTACTTC; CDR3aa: CASSAGDRGSEQYF
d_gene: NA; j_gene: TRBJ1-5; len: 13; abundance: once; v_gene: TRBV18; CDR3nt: TGTGCCAGCTCACCAGGTACAGAGGAGCCCCAGCATTTT; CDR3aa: CASSPGTEEPQHF
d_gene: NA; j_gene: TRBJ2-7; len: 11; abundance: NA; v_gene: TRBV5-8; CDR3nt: TGTGCCAGCAGCTTCACCTACGAGCAGTACTTC; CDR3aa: CASSFTYEQYF
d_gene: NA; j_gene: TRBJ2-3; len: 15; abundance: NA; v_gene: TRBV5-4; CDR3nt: TGTGCCAGCAGCGGAAGGACTACTTACACAGATACGCAGTATTTT; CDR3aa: CASSGRTTYTDTQYF
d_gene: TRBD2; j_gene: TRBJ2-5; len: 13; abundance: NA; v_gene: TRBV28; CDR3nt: TGTGCCAGCAGGTTCCCGGGGGGGGAGACCCAGTACTTC; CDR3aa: CASRFPGGETQYF
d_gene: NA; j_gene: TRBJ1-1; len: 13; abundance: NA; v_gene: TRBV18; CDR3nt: TGTGCCAGCTCACCACAGGGGGACACTGAAGCTTTCTTT; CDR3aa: CASSPQGDTEAFF
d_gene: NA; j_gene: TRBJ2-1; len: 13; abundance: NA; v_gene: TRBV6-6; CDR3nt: TGTGCCAGCACTGGGTGGGAAATCAGTGAGCAGTTCTTC; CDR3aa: CASTGWEISEQFF
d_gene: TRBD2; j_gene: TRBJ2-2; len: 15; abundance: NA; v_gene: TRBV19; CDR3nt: TGTGCCAGTAGGAAAGCGGGAGGGAACACCGGGGAGCTGTTTTTT; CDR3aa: CASRKAGGNTGELFF
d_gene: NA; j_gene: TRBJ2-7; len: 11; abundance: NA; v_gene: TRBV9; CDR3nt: TGTGCCAGCAGCTCGGGGAGCGAGCAGTACTTC; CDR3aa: CASSSGSEQYF
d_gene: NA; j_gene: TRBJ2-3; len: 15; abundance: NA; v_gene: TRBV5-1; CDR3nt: TGCGCCAGCAGCTGGCAAGGGCGGGGCACAGATACGCAGTATTTT; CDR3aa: CASSWQGRGTDTQYF
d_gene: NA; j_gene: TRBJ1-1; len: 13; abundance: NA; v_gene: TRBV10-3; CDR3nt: TGTGCCATCAGTGAGTCCCTCGGCTCTGAAGCTTTCTTT; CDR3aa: CAISESLGSEAFF
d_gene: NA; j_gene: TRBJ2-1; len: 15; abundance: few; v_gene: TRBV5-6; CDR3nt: TGTGCCAGCAGCTTTTTAGGACAGAGCTACAATGAGCAGTTCTTC; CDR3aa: CASSFLGQSYNEQFF
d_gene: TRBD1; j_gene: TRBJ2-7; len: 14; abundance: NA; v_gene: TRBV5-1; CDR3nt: TGCGCCAGCAGCTTGACAGGGGATGGGTCCGAGCAGTACTTC; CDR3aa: CASSLTGDGSEQYF
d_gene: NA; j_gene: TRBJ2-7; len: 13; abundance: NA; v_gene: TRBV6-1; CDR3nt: TGTGCCAGCAGTGAAGCGCGGGCCTACGAGCAGTACTTC; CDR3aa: CASSEARAYEQYF
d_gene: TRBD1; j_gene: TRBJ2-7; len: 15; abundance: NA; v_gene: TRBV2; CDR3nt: TGTGCCAGCAGAATAACCGGGACAGGGCCCTACGAGCAGTACTTC; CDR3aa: CASRITGTGPYEQYF
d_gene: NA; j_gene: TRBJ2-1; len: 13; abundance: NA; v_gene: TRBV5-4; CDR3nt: TGTGCCAGCAGCTTAGGGGAGAGCAATGAGCAGTTCTTC; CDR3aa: CASSLGESNEQFF
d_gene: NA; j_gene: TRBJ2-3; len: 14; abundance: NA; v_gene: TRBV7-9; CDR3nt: TGTGCCAGCAGTCCCGGGACGGGCACAGATACGCAGTATTTT; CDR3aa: CASSPGTGTDTQYF
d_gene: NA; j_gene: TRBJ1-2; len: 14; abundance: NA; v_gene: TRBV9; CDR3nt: TGTGCCAGCAGCACCGGGGGGGCGAGGGGCGGCTACACCTTC; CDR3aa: CASSTGGARGGYTF
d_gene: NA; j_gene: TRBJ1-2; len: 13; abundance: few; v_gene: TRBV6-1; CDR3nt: TGTGCCAGCAGTGAAAGGGGCGGAAATGGCTACACCTTC; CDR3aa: CASSERGGNGYTF
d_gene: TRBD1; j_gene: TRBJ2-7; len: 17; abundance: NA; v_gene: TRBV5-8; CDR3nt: TGTGCCAGCAGCTTGTTTACCGGGACAGAGAGCTCCTACGAGCAGTACTTC; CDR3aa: CASSLFTGTESSYEQYF
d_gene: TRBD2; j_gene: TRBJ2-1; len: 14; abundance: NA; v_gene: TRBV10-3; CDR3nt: TGTGCCATCAACCAAGCGGGAGTTTCAAATGAGCAGTTCTTC; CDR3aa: CAINQAGVSNEQFF
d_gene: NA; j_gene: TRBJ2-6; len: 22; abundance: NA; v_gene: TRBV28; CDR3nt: TGTGCCAGCAGTTTGGGGGCCCCAGCCAGACCCAGTAAAAACTCTGGGGCCAACGTCCTGACTTTC; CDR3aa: CASSLGAPARPSKNSGANVLTF
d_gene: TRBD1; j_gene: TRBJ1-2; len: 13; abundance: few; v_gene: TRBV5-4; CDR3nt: TGTGCCAGCAGCCCACGGGACAGGGTTGGCTACACCTTC; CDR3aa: CASSPRDRVGYTF
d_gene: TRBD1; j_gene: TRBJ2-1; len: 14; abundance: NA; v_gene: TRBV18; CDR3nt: TGTGCCAGCTCAAAGGGGACAGGGGCGAATGAGCAGTTCTTC; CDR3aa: CASSKGTGANEQFF
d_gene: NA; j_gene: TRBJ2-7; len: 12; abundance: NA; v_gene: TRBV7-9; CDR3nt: TGTGCCAGCGGGAGGTCTTCCTACGAGCAGTACTTC; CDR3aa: CASGRSSYEQYF
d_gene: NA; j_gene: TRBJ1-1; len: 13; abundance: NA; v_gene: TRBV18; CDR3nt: TGTGCCAGTTCAACAGACCTGAACACTGAAGCTTTCTTT; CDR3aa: CASSTDLNTEAFF
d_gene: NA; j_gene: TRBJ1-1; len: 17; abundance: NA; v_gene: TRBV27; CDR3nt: TGTGCCAGCAGACCATCCGGGACACTAAGGGGGAACACTGAAGCTTTCTTT; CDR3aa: CASRPSGTLRGNTEAFF
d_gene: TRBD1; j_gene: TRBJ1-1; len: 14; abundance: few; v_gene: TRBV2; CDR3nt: TGTGCCAGTTTCCCAGGGGGCATTGGCACTGAAGCTTTCTTT; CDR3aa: CASFPGGIGTEAFF
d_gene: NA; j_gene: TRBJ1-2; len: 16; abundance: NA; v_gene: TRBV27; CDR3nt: TGTGCCAGCAGTTTAGCGGGGGAACGTCAAAACTATGGCTACACCTTC; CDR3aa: CASSLAGERQNYGYTF
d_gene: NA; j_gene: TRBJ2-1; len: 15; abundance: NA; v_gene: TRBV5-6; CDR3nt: TGTGCCAGCAGCTACCGGGACTTTCCCTACAATGAGCAGTTCTTC; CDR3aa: CASSYRDFPYNEQFF
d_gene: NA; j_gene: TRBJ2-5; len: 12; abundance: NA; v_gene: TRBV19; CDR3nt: TGTGCTGCCAGTCACGGGAAGGAGACCCAGTACTTC; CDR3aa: CAASHGKETQYF
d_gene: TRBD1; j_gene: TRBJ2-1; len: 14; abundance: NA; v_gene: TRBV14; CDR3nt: TGTGCCAGCAGCCAAGATGGGACAGTCAATGAGCAGTTCTTC; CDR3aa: CASSQDGTVNEQFF
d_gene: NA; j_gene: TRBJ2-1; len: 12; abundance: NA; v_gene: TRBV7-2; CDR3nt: TGTGCCAGCAGACCGACCGGTGCTGAGCAGTTCTTC; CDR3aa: CASRPTGAEQFF